This T cell receptor beta chain was obtained from a study of T cells in Graves' hyperthyroidism and ophthalmopathy. The CDR3 length is 17 residues. V was clipped by 3 bases and J by 5 bases; unmatched bases: 11. Germline values: CDR1 LNHDA, CDR2 SQIVND (reference sequence). Amplified TCR beta CDR3 regions came from RNA transcripts. A set of HTBI primers served as the primers for a first-round RT-PCR of the TCR CDR3. TCRdb processed the multiplex PCR reads anew with MiXCR; each CDR3 protein has one entry. The sample includes about 400,000 distinct CDR3 sequences, about 13% of them seen just once. An approximately 10 ml volume of fresh peripheral blood provided the PBMCs. This clonotype was counted a few times.

Sequenced sample: blood. The sequence was obtained from a woman between 18 and 30 years old with Graves' hyperthyroidism. This sequence joins TRBV19 and TRBJ1-5; TRBD1 agrees at 9 bases. The chain's CDR3 is CASSIGVVTGGYQPQHF. In nucleotides, the CDR3 is TGTGCCAGTAGTATTGGAGTAGTGACAGGGGGTTATCAGCCCCAGCATTTT.